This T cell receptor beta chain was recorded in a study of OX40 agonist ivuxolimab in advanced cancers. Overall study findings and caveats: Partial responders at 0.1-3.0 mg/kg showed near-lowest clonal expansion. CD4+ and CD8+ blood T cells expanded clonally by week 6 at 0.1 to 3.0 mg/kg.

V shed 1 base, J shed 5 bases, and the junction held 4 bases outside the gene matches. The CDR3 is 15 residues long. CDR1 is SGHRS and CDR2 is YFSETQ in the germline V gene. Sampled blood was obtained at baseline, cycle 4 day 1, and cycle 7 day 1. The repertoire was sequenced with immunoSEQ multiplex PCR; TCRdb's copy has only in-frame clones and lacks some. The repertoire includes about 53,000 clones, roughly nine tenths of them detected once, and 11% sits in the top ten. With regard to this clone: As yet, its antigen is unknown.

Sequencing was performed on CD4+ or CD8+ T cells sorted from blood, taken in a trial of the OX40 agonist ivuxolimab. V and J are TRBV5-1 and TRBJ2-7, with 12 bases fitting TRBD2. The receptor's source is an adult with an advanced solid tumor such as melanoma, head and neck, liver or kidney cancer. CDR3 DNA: TGCGCCAGCAGCTTGAGACTAGCGGGAGCTAACGAGCAGTACTTC. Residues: CASSLRLAGANEQYF.